Each of the 14 T cell receptor beta chains below was sequenced from the same sample in a study of blood T cells in healthy people across ages. The use of a sample-barcoded 5' primer and a J-beta primer mix characterized a second PCR of about 7 to 12 cycles. MiXCR was run by TCRdb on the 5' RACE reads, yielding one entry per CDR3 protein. The sample holds fewer than 900,000 distinct CDR3 sequences; approximately 49% are singletons and the top ten take around 32%. What was sequenced was blood. These TCRs come from a woman aged 55-70 years in good health.

The chain links TRBV11-2 to TRBJ2-7, with TRBD1 identical over 7 bases. The CDR3 runs to 14 residues. CDR1 and CDR2 from the germline V gene are SGHAT and FQNNGV. Trimming removed 4 bases from V and 3 bases from J; junction bases left unmatched: 6. CDR3 amino acids: CASSWDSLLYEQYF. In nucleotides, the CDR3 is TGTGCCAGCAGCTGGGACAGTTTACTCTACGAGCAGTACTTC.

This clonotype was picked up a small number of times. The J gene is TRBJ2-7, the V gene TRBV3-1; D is unresolved. Judging by the DNA end, TRBJ2-5 fits better; the J call may be wrong. Germline assignment: CDR1 LGHDT and CDR2 YNNKEL (reference sequence). The CDR3 consists of 17 residues. CDR3 amino acids: CASSQGTGHHVGETQYF. In nucleotides, the CDR3 is TGTGCCAGCAGCCAAGGGACCGGGCACCACGTTGGAGAGACCCAGTACTTC.

In this sample, this clonotype turned up a few times. The chain recombines TRBV15 with TRBJ2-1; the match to TRBD2 covers 11 bases. Germline assignment: CDR1 LNHNV and CDR2 YYDKDF (reference sequence). The CDR3 totals 17 residues. V lost 1 base and J lost 7; bases outside the gene matches: 9. The CDR3 DNA is TGTGCCACCAGCAGAGTGACTAGCGGGATAGTAAGTAATGAGCAGTTCTTC. Translation gives CATSRVTSGIVSNEQFF.

The chain has TRBV18 and TRBJ2-5, with TRBD2 identical over 10 bases. The V gene end was trimmed by 2 bases and the J gene end by 4 bases; junction bases not matched to a gene: 4. The CDR3 has 15 residues. Germline CDR1 and CDR2: KGHSH and LQKENI. CDR3 nucleotides: TGTGCCAGCTCACCAACTAGCGGGACGGGAGAGACCCAGTACTTC. It yields the protein CASSPTSGTGETQYF.

The chain links TRBV3-1 to TRBJ2-1; D not certain. V was shortened by 1 base and J by 1 base, with 8 bases between the two germline ends. The CDR3 sequence is 15 residues long. Germline V lookup: CDR1 LGHDT, CDR2 YNNKEL (reference sequence). The chain's CDR3 is CASSQGGPSYNEQFF. The CDR3 bases are TGTGCCAGCAGCCAAGGCGGTCCGTCCTACAATGAGCAGTTCTTC.

V and J are TRBV2 and TRBJ2-1, with D maybe TRBD2 (5 bases). Germline loops: CDR1 SNHLY, CDR2 FYNNEI. This CDR3 is built from 13 residues. Trimming pared 7 bases from V and 7 bases from J, leaving 14 bases between. The CDR3 protein is CASITDRGNEQFF. In DNA, the CDR3 is TGTGCCAGCATCACGGACCGGGGAAATGAGCAGTTCTTC.

The chain has TRBV7-6 and TRBJ2-3; 7 bases align to TRBD2. The CDR3 sequence is 16 residues long. Per germline, CDR1 SGHVS and CDR2 FNYEAQ. The J segment lost 1 base and the V segment lost 2 bases, leaving 6 bases of the junction unmatched. Written as DNA, the CDR3 is TGTGCCAGCAGCTTATTGACGGCGGGGGGCACAGATACGCAGTATTTT. Translating it yields CASSLLTAGGTDTQYF.

The V and J genes are TRBV20-1 and TRBJ2-3, with D possibly TRBD2 on 5 matching bases. V was pared by 3 bases and J by 0 bases, with 16 bases between. CDR1 is DFQATT and CDR2 is SNEGSKA in the germline V gene (reference sequence). CDR3 length equals 16 residues. DNA of the CDR3: TGCAGTGCTAGTGGAGGCGAACCAGTCAGCACAGATACGCAGTATTTT. Protein product: CSASGGEPVSTDTQYF.

This clonotype was picked up many times. This rearrangement joins TRBV6-1 to TRBJ2-1; 11 nucleotides agree with TRBD1. The CDR3 totals 15 residues. CDR1 is MNHNS, CDR2 SASEGT, per germline. The J segment lost 8 bases and the V segment lost 5 bases, leaving 8 bases of the junction unmatched. Written as DNA, the CDR3 is TGTGCCAGCAGTAGACCGGGACAGGGGGTCGATGAGCAGTTCTTC. Residues: CASSRPGQGVDEQFF.

This clonotype was picked up a small number of times. The CDR3 nucleotides read TGCGCCAGCAGCTTTGGGGACCGGGAGGGAGAGACCCAGTACTTC. Translating gives CASSFGDREGETQYF. The gene calls are TRBV5-1 and TRBJ2-7; 8 bases agree with TRBD2. The DNA end lines up better with TRBJ2-5; the J call may be wrong. This CDR3 spans 15 amino acids. From germline, CDR1 is SGHRS and CDR2 YFSETQ.

In regard to this clonotype: One junction end disagrees with the germline gene, perhaps due to a read error. J is TRBJ1-1 and V is TRBV6-4; tentative D call: TRBD1 (5 bases). This CDR3 region has 19 residues. CDR1 and CDR2 (germline): MRHNA, SNTAGT. The CDR3 reads CASSDSLKGVGPMNIEAFF. In DNA, the CDR3 is TGTGCCAGCAGTGACTCGTTGAAGGGCGTGGGGCCCATGAACATTGAAGCTTTCTTT.

This clonotype appeared a few times. The chain joins TRBV4-2 to TRBJ2-5; D uncertain. CDR3 size: 15 residues. Trimming removed 1 base at V and 2 bases at J, with 11 bases between. Germline-derived CDR1 and CDR2 are LGHNA and YNFKEQ. The CDR3 is CASSQGSSQQETQYF. CDR3 coding DNA: TGTGCCAGCAGCCAAGGTAGCAGCCAGCAAGAGACCCAGTACTTC.

V gene TRBV19 combines with J gene TRBJ1-2; D is undetermined. Trimming left V 6 bases short and J 6 bases short, with 38 bases between. CDR3 length equals 21 residues. Per the germline V gene, CDR1 is LNHDA and CDR2 is SQIVND (reference sequence). CDR3 DNA sequence: TGTGCCAGTAGCATGTTTCCCGGACGGACTCCGACCCGCCCAACCACGGATGGCTACACCTTC. It encodes CASSMFPGRTPTRPTTDGYTF.

As concerns this clonotype: Mismatch with germline at one junction end may stem from a read error. The chain recombines TRBV7-2 with TRBJ1-1, with D uncertain. Germline loops: CDR1 SGHTA, CDR2 FQGNSA. The CDR3 is 14 residues long. CDR3 sequence reads: CASILAGMGTEAFF. The CDR3 nucleotides are TGTGCCAGCATCTTAGCCGGGATGGGTACTGAAGCTTTCTTT.